Below are 30 T cell receptor beta chains sequenced from a single sample in a study of T cells in localized non-small cell lung cancer. This table comes from immunoSEQ multiplex PCR, and its TCRdb copy is limited to in-frame clones, with some not included. In the table there are approximately 21,000 clones, approximately 88% of which are singletons. The specimen comprised peripheral blood mononuclear cells, sampled before any cancer treatment. These receptors all stem from a male donor at least 60 years old with stage II lung adenocarcinoma.

In the case of this clone: Other DNA variants within this sample encode the same CDR3. The chain is built from TRBV7-2 and TRBJ2-1; D not certain. The length of the CDR3 is 11 residues. The germline V gene encodes CDR1 SGHTA and CDR2 FQGNSA. The ends were cut back, 5 bases at V and 2 bases at J, with 1 base in the middle. CDR3 sequence: CASSPYNEQFF. In nucleotides, the CDR3 is TGTGCCAGCAGCCCCTACAATGAGCAGTTCTTC.

V is TRBV28 and J is TRBJ2-5; D is possibly TRBD2 (5 bases). The germline CDR1 and CDR2 sequences are MDHEN and SYDVKM. CDR3 size: 15 residues. Between the trimmed V and J ends, which lost 4 bases and 7 bases, there was a span of 19 bases. CDR3 in amino acids: CASSSPPEGRRTQYF. The CDR3 bases are TGTGCCAGCAGTTCCCCCCCCGAGGGAAGGAGGACCCAGTACTTC.

The chain is built from TRBV5-4 and TRBJ2-7; D possibly corresponds to TRBD2 (6 bases). The V gene lost 4 bases and the J gene lost 2 bases, with 16 bases spanning the gap. The CDR3 sequence is 15 residues long. The germline V gene encodes CDR1 SGHNT and CDR2 YYREEE (reference sequence). The CDR3 sequence: CASSRSGSVAYEQYF. The CDR3 bases are TGTGCCAGCAGCCGTTCCGGGAGTGTCGCCTACGAGCAGTACTTC.

The rearrangement joins TRBV5-1 to TRBJ1-4, with 7 positions matching TRBD1. V was clipped by 4 bases and J by 8 bases; unmatched bases: 5. The CDR3 runs to 13 residues. Germline V gene data show CDR1 as SGHRS and CDR2 as YFSETQ. In nucleotides, the CDR3 is TGCGCCAGCAGCCGACAGGGATCAGAAAAACTGTTTTTT. Translating it yields CASSRQGSEKLFF.

The chain uses TRBV18 and TRBJ2-3; TRBD1 matches at 9 bases. The length of the CDR3 is 18 residues. The trim removed 4 bases at V and 2 bases at J, leaving 13 bases unmatched. Germline V lookup: CDR1 KGHSH, CDR2 LQKENI. The CDR3 bases are TGTGCCAGCTCACTTCGGCTGACGGGACAGGGACACACAGATACGCAGTATTTT. Amino acids: CASSLRLTGQGHTDTQYF.

CDR3 protein: CASSARLAGSGETQYF. The CDR3 DNA reads TGTGCCAGCAGTGCACGGCTAGCGGGTTCGGGGGAGACCCAGTACTTC. The chain is built from TRBV2 and TRBJ2-5; 8 bases line up with TRBD2. The CDR3 runs to 16 residues. The junction had 12 bases not matched to a gene; V was cut back by 4 bases and J by 5 bases. CDR1 is SNHLY, CDR2 FYNNEI, per germline.

V and J are TRBV9 and TRBJ2-3; possibly TRBD2 for D (5 bases). CDR3 size: 16 residues. V was clipped by 0 bases and J by 2 bases, with 13 bases between them. Germline V gene lookup returns CDR1 SGDLS and CDR2 YYNGEE. CDR3 coding DNA: TGTGCCAGCAGCGTAGGTGTGGGAGCGAACACAGATACGCAGTATTTT. This gives the protein CASSVGVGANTDTQYF.

V and J are TRBV7-9 and TRBJ1-2; 8 positions match TRBD1. This CDR3 is built from 16 residues. Germline V gene lookup returns CDR1 SEHNR and CDR2 FQNEAQ (reference sequence). V lost 3 bases and J lost 4; bases outside the gene matches: 10. This chain's CDR3 is CASSFAGDRSIYGYTF. The CDR3, as DNA: TGTGCCAGCAGCTTCGCAGGGGACAGGTCGATCTATGGCTACACCTTC.

This chain joins TRBV5-1 and TRBJ2-3; D is uncertain. V lost 5 bases and J lost 0, with 10 bases in between. CDR1 is SGHRS, CDR2 YFSETQ, per germline. The CDR3 consists of 14 residues. CDR3 DNA sequence: TGCGCCAGCAGATCGGGCAGAAGCACAGATACGCAGTATTTT. This codes for CASRSGRSTDTQYF.

V usage is TRBV9 and J usage is TRBJ2-1; 9 nucleotides match TRBD2. Per germline, CDR1 SGDLS and CDR2 YYNGEE. The V gene end was trimmed by 4 bases and the J gene end by 6 bases; junction bases not matched to a gene: 2. The CDR3 has 13 amino acids. The CDR3 DNA sequence: TGTGCCAGCAGCCTGACTAGCGGCAATGAGCAGTTCTTC. Its protein product is CASSLTSGNEQFF.

The chain is built from TRBV5-4 and TRBJ2-1, with TRBD2 as a possible D gene (6 bases). Germline values: CDR1 SGHNT, CDR2 YYREEE (reference sequence). The V gene lost 4 bases and the J gene lost 5 bases, with 10 bases spanning the gap. The CDR3 runs to 13 residues. The CDR3 reads CASSRWGDNEQFF. DNA of the CDR3: TGTGCCAGCAGCAGATGGGGGGACAATGAGCAGTTCTTC. Together with reference TRBV5-4 and TRBJ2-1, the CDR3 gives the full variable domain: ETGVTQSPTHLIKTRGQQVTLRCSSQSGHNTVSWYQQALGQGPQFIFQYYREEENGRGNFPPRFSGLQFPNYSSELNVNALELDDSALYLCASSRWGDNEQFFGPGTRLTVL.

This sequence joins TRBV6-4 and TRBJ2-3; D is possibly TRBD1 (5 bases). This CDR3 has 16 residues. Trimming took off 2 bases at V and 0 bases at J, with 12 bases between the two ends. The germline gives CDR1 MRHNA, CDR2 SNTAGT. The CDR3 nucleotides read TGTGCCAGCAGTGACAGGGGTCGAGCTAGCACAGATACGCAGTATTTT. Translation: CASSDRGRASTDTQYF.

This sequence joins TRBV7-8 and TRBJ2-1; D might be TRBD1 (6 bases). V was shortened by 1 base and J by 0 bases, with 10 bases between the two germline ends. Looked up from germline, CDR1 is SGHVS and CDR2 is FQNEAQ. CDR3 length: 16 residues. This CDR3 reads CASSLGGRGSYNEQFF. The CDR3 DNA sequence: TGTGCCAGCAGCTTAGGGGGCAGGGGCTCCTACAATGAGCAGTTCTTC.

The chain has TRBV29-1 and TRBJ2-2; TRBD1 might be the D (6 bases). The germline V gene encodes CDR1 SQVTM and CDR2 ANQGSEA. The CDR3 contains 13 residues. Trimming left V 8 bases short and J 9 bases short, with 19 bases between. CDR3 bases: TGCAGCCCCCGATTAACAGGGTTCAGGGAGCTGTTTTTT. Amino acids: CSPRLTGFRELFF.

V gene TRBV9 combines with J gene TRBJ1-2; perhaps TRBD1 as D (6 bases). Germline CDR1 and CDR2: SGDLS and YYNGEE. The CDR3 runs to 12 residues. The ends were cut back, 6 bases at V and 8 bases at J, with 14 bases in the middle. The CDR3 DNA follows: TGTGCCAGCACCTCAGGGGTAGCGGGCTACACCTTC. Its protein product is CASTSGVAGYTF.

The J gene is TRBJ2-7, the V gene TRBV2, with unresolved D. This CDR3 spans 10 amino acids. Germline V gene sequence: CDR1 SNHLY, CDR2 FYNNEI. V lost 5 bases and J 4 bases, leaving 3 bases between the germline ends. CDR3 in amino acids: CASSRYEQYF. CDR3 nucleotide sequence: TGTGCCAGCAGTCGGTACGAGCAGTACTTC.

This chain joins TRBV13 and TRBJ2-1; 9 bases align to TRBD2. After removal of 2 bases from V and 1 base from J, the junction contained 12 bases not matched to a gene. The CDR3 covers 19 residues. Germline CDR1 is PRHDT and CDR2 is FYEKMQ (reference sequence). The CDR3 reads CASSLLSLAGWGSYNEQFF. Written as DNA, the CDR3 is TGTGCCAGCAGCTTACTGTCCCTAGCGGGATGGGGTTCCTACAATGAGCAGTTCTTC.

The J gene is TRBJ1-4, the V gene TRBV18, with a tentative D call TRBD1 (6 bases). Trimming cost V 3 bases and J 8 bases, with 16 bases left between them. The CDR3 is 15 residues long. Germline V CDR1 and CDR2: KGHSH, LQKENI. CDR3 nucleotides: TGTGCCAGCTCACCCCCACAGGGAGGTAGCGAAAAACTGTTTTTT. The encoded protein is CASSPPQGGSEKLFF.

Of note for this clone: A single base is all that separates this from a far larger clone, so a read error is likely. The V gene is TRBV6-1, the J gene TRBJ2-3, with 11 bases lining up with TRBD2. The V and J ends lost 4 bases and 4 bases, in that order; junction bases with no gene match: 7. This CDR3 is built from 16 residues. Germline values: CDR1 MNHNS, CDR2 SASEGT. CDR3 amino acids: CASSGRLAGNSDTQYF. For the CDR3, the DNA is TGTGCCAGCAGTGGAAGACTAGCGGGAAACTCAGATACGCAGTATTTT.

Relative to its sample, this clone is medium-sized. V gene TRBV7-9 combines with J gene TRBJ1-4; D is uncertain. Germline V gene data show CDR1 as SEHNR and CDR2 as FQNEAQ (reference sequence). V was clipped by 0 bases and J by 5 bases, with 10 bases between them. CDR3 length: 15 residues. For the CDR3, the DNA is TGTGCCAGCAGCTTAGCAGGGCTTGGCAATGAAAAACTGTTTTTT. It encodes CASSLAGLGNEKLFF.

The rearrangement uses TRBV18 and TRBJ2-7, with D perhaps matching TRBD1 (5 bases). Trimming left V 0 bases short and J 4 bases short, with 13 bases between. In germline, CDR1 is KGHSH, CDR2 LQKENI. The CDR3 is made up of 15 amino acids. This chain's CDR3 is CASSPPVGDRYEQYF. Written as DNA, the CDR3 is TGTGCCAGCTCACCACCTGTAGGGGATCGTTACGAGCAGTACTTC.

V is TRBV10-1 and J is TRBJ2-3; no clear D gene. Germline V CDR1 and CDR2: WNHNN, SYGVQD (reference sequence). The V gene lost 3 bases and the J gene lost 2 bases, with 12 bases spanning the gap. The CDR3 covers 15 residues. CDR3 bases: TGCGCCAGCAGTGACACCGGGCTAGACACAGATACGCAGTATTTT. It encodes CASSDTGLDTDTQYF.

The chain employs TRBV5-1 and TRBJ2-7; D is possibly TRBD1 or TRBD2 (5 bases each). Looked up from germline, CDR1 is SGHRS and CDR2 is YFSETQ. Trimming took off 2 bases at V and 4 bases at J, with 16 bases between the two ends. There are 15 residues in the CDR3. In DNA form, the CDR3 reads TGCGCCAGCAGCTTTGGGACCCACCAGCAGTACGAGCAGTACTTC. This encodes CASSFGTHQQYEQYF.

The chain employs TRBV5-5 and TRBJ2-3; possibly TRBD2 for D (5 bases). This CDR3 has 14 residues. V shed 4 bases and J shed 2 bases, with 11 bases lying between them. CDR1 is SGHKS, CDR2 YYEKEE, per germline (reference sequence). The CDR3 DNA reads as TGTGCCAGCAGCCTGAGGGCCCTCACAGATACGCAGTATTTT. Protein sequence: CASSLRALTDTQYF.

The gene calls are TRBV5-4 and TRBJ2-3; no firm D call. Trimming stripped 4 bases from V and 0 bases from J, with 6 bases between. Per the germline V gene, CDR1 is SGHNT and CDR2 is YYREEE (reference sequence). CDR3 length: 13 residues. DNA for the CDR3: TGTGCCAGCAGCACTTCTAGCACAGATACGCAGTATTTT. Encoded protein: CASSTSSTDTQYF.

The V and J genes are TRBV9 and TRBJ2-3, with TRBD1 matching over 8 bases. V lost 3 bases and J lost 5; bases outside the gene matches: 5. CDR3 size: 14 residues. Per germline, CDR1 SGDLS and CDR2 YYNGEE. CDR3 amino acids: CASSAGTGGDTQYF. DNA for the CDR3: TGTGCCAGCAGCGCCGGGACAGGTGGAGATACGCAGTATTTT.

The sample holds a few counts of this clone. The rearrangement uses TRBV6-6 and TRBJ1-5; no reliable D call. The CDR3 runs to 15 residues. V dropped 9 bases and J dropped 2 bases, with 17 bases sitting between them. Germline V gene data show CDR1 as MNHNY and CDR2 as SVGAGI (reference sequence). CDR3 DNA sequence: TGTGCCAGTAACGGGCAGGATAGACGCAATCAGCCCCAGCATTTT. Translation: CASNGQDRRNQPQHF.

The genes are TRBV23-1 and TRBJ2-5; the D gene is possibly TRBD2 (5 bases). TRBV23-1 is assigned to the ORF class and has an uncertain function. The CDR3 contains 13 residues. V lost 9 bases to trimming and J lost 0 bases, with 11 bases between them. The CDR3 reads CARALGDQETQYF. DNA for the CDR3: TGCGCCAGAGCTCTCGGGGACCAAGAGACCCAGTACTTC.

The chain uses TRBV5-4 and TRBJ1-1; 8 bases map to TRBD1. The CDR3 is 13 amino acids. CDR1 is SGHNT, CDR2 YYREEE, per germline (reference sequence). Trimming removed 4 bases from V and 7 bases from J; junction bases left unmatched: 6. The CDR3 here is CASSAQGGGEAFF. DNA for the CDR3: TGTGCCAGCAGCGCACAGGGGGGGGGTGAAGCTTTCTTT.

This chain links TRBV7-9 with TRBJ1-1, with TRBD1 identical over 7 bases. Germline lookup yields CDR1 SEHNR and CDR2 FQNEAQ (reference sequence). This CDR3 has 14 amino acids. Losses at the gene ends were 5 bases for V and 4 bases for J; bases not matched to a gene: 7. This CDR3 is CASSQKPGGTEAFF. CDR3 coding DNA: TGTGCCAGCAGCCAAAAACCAGGGGGCACTGAAGCTTTCTTT.